This entry features one TCR beta chain sequence. The source of the sample is a study of T cell responses to AZD1222 COVID-19 vaccine. The CDR3 covers 15 residues. V was pared by 0 bases and J by 6 bases, with 1 base of the junction left unmatched. Looked up from germline, CDR1 is KGHSH and CDR2 is LQKENI. Profiled with immunoSEQ multiplex PCR; TCRdb holds only in-frame clones, not every one. The table has roughly 150,000 clones, over 90% seen once. The input for sequencing was peripheral blood, taken on day 0 of AZD1222 vaccination. J is TRBJ1-5 and V is TRBV18; 11 positions match TRBD1. The clonotype comes from an adult in good health. The CDR3 protein is CASSPPGQGGQPQHF. CDR3 coding DNA: TGTGCCAGCTCACCACCGGGACAGGGGGGTCAGCCCCAGCATTTT.